This TCR beta chain was sequenced for a study of blood T cell repertoires in COVID-19. CDR3 length equals 16 residues. V was pared by 3 bases and J by 0 bases, with 11 bases between. Per germline, CDR1 SGHAT and CDR2 FQNNGV. Participants were aged roughly 18 to 90 years from approximately 25 US areas. Assay: immunoSEQ multiplex PCR; the TCRdb copy retains only in-frame clones and omits some. The table shows 110,000 to 150,000 clones, with 86% occurring only once. Sequenced sample: PBMCs or T cells enriched from blood (not recorded which). The clonotype was recovered from a man between 45 and 60 years old who had recovered from COVID-19. This chain uses TRBV11-2 with TRBJ1-4; D perhaps matches TRBD1 (5 bases). The CDR3 DNA reads as TGTGCCAGCAGCTTGATGGCGGGGCCAACTAATGAAAAACTGTTTTTT. Its translation is CASSLMAGPTNEKLFF.